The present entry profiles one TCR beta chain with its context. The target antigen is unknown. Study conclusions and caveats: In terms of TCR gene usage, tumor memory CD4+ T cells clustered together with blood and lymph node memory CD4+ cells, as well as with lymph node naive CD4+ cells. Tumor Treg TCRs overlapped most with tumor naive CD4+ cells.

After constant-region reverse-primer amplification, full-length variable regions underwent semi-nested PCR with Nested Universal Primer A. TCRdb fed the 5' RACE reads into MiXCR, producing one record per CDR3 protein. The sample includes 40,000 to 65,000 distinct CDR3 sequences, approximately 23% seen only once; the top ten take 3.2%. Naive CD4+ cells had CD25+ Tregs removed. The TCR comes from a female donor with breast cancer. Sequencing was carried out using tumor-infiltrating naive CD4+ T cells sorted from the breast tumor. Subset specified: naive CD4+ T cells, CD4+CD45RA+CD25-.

Here the CDR3 reads CASSTPRRMNTEAFF. CDR3 in DNA: TGTGCCAGCAGCACCCCGAGGAGAATGAACACTGAAGCTTTCTTT. The chain couples TRBV11-2 to TRBJ1-1; D gene unclear. The germline V gene encodes CDR1 SGHAT and CDR2 FQNNGV. CDR3 size: 15 residues. V was shortened by 5 bases and J by 0 bases, with 13 bases between the two germline ends.